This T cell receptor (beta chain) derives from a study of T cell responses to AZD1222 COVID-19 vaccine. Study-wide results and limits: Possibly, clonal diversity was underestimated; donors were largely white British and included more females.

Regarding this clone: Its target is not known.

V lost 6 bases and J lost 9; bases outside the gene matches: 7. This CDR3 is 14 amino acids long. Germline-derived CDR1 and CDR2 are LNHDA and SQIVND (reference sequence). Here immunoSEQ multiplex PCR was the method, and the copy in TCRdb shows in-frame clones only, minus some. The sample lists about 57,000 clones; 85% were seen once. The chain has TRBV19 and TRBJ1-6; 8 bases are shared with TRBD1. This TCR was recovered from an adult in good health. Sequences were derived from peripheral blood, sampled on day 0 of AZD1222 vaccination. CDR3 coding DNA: TGTGCCAGTAGGAAGGGACAGGCGGGTTCACCCCTCCACTTT. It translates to CASRKGQAGSPLHF.